This T cell receptor beta chain is from a study of control samples from healthy donors and cancer patients. V was trimmed by 5 bases and J by 0 bases, leaving 10 bases between them. Germline values: CDR1 SGHVS, CDR2 FNYEAQ. The CDR3 loop spans 14 amino acids. Sequencing was performed with immunoSEQ multiplex PCR; in TCRdb, only in-frame clones are kept and a portion is missing. The sample consists of about 180,000 clones, over 85% of them appearing once. This sequence was found in a man aged 25 to 40 in good health. The genes are TRBV7-6 and TRBJ1-1, with D maybe TRBD1 (5 bases). The sample comprised blood. CDR3 residues: CASSPRVMNTEAFF. The CDR3 DNA reads TGTGCCAGCAGCCCCAGGGTTATGAACACTGAAGCTTTCTTT. Variable domain in full (rest from reference TRBV7-6 and TRBJ1-1): GAGVSQSPRYKVTKRGQDVALRCDPISGHVSLYWYRQALGQGPEFLTYFNYEAQQDKSGLPNDRFSAERPEGSISTLTIQRTEQRDSAMYRCASSPRVMNTEAFFGQGTRLTVV.